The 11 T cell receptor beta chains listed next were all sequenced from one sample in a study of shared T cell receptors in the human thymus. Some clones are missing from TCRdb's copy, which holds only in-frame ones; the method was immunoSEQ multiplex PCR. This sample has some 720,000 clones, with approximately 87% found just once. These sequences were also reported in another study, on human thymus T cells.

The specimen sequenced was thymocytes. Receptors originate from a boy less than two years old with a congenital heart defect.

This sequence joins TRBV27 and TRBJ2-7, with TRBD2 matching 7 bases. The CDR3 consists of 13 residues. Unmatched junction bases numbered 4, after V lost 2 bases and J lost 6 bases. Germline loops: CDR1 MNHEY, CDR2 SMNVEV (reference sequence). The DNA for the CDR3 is TGTGCCAGCAGTTTACGGGGGAGGGGCGAGCAGTACTTC. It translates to CASSLRGRGEQYF.

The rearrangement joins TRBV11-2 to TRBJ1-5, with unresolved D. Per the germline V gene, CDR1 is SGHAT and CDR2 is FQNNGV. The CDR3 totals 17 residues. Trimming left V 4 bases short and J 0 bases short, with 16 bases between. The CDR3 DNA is TGTGCCAGCAGCTCCCCCGTTGTGAGTTATAGCAATCAGCCCCAGCATTTT. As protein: CASSSPVVSYSNQPQHF.

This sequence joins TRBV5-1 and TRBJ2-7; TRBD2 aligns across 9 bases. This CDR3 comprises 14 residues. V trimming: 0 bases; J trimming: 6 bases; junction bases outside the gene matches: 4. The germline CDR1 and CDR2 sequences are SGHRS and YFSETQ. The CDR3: CASSLVAGVREQYF. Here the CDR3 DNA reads TGCGCCAGCAGCTTGGTAGCGGGAGTGCGCGAGCAGTACTTC.

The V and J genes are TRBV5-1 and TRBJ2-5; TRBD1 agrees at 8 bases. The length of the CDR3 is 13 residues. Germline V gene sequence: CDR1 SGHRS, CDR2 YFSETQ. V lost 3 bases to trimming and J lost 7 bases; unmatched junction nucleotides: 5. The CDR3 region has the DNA TGCGCCAGCAGCTCCGACAGGGGAGCGACCCAGTACTTC. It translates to CASSSDRGATQYF.

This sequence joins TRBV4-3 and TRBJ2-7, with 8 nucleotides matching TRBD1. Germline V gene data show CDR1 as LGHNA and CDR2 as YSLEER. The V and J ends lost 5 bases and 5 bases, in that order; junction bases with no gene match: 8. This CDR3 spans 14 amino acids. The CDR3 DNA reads TGCGCCAGCAGCGATAGACAGGGGATCAACGAGCAGTACTTC. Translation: CASSDRQGINEQYF.

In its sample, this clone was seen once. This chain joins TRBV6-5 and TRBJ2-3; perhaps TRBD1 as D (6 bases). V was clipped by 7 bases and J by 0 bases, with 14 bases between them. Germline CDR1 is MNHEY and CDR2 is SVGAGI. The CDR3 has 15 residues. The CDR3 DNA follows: TGTGCCAGCACCCCCACAGGGTCTAGCACAGATACGCAGTATTTT. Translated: CASTPTGSSTDTQYF.

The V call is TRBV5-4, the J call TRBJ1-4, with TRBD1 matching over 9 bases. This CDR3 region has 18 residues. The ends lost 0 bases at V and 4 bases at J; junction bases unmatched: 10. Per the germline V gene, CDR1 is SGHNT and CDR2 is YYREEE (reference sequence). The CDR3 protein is CASSLAWDREGSNEKLFF. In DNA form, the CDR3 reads TGTGCCAGCAGCTTGGCCTGGGACAGGGAGGGAAGTAATGAAAAACTGTTTTTT.

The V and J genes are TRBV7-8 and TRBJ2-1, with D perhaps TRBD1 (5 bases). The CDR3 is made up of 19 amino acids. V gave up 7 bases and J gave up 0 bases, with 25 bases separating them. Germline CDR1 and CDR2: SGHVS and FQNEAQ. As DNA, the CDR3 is TGTGCCAGCACCTTTCCCGTCAGCCCGCAGGGCAGCTCCTACAATGAGCAGTTCTTC. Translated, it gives CASTFPVSPQGSSYNEQFF. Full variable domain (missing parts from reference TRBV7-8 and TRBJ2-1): GAGVSQSPRYKVAKRGQDVALRCDPISGHVSLFWYQQALGQGPEFLTYFQNEAQLDKSGLPSDRFFAERPEGSVSTLKIQRTQQEDSAVYLCASTFPVSPQGSSYNEQFFGPGTRLTVL.

CDR3 protein: CASVPSGRVYEQYF. The DNA of the CDR3 is TGTGCTAGTGTTCCTAGCGGGAGAGTTTACGAGCAGTACTTC. The chain combines TRBV12-5 with TRBJ2-7, with 10 bases lining up with TRBD2. The CDR3 extends over 14 amino acids. The germline V gene encodes CDR1 LGHNT and CDR2 FRNRAP. V gave up 7 bases and J gave up 4 bases; unmatched junction bases: 7.

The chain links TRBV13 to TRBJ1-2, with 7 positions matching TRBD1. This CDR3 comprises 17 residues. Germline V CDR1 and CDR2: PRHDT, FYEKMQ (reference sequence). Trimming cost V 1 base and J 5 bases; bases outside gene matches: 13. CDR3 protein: CASSLAGDSHDVYGYTF. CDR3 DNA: TGTGCCAGCAGCTTAGCCGGGGACAGCCATGATGTATATGGCTACACCTTC.

CDR3 residues: CASSFSGTGGTDTQYF. The CDR3 coding sequence is TGTGCCAGCAGCTTCTCCGGGACAGGGGGCACAGATACGCAGTATTTT. The chain has TRBV9 and TRBJ2-3; TRBD1 matches 10 bases. V was pared by 4 bases and J by 1 base, with 6 bases of the junction left unmatched. CDR3 size: 16 residues. Germline lookup yields CDR1 SGDLS and CDR2 YYNGEE.